This TCR beta chain was captured in a study of control samples from healthy donors and cancer patients. TCRdb's table, derived via immunoSEQ multiplex PCR, lists solely in-frame clones and lacks some. The repertoire includes approximately 150,000 clones, about 86% of them detected once, and approximately 1.7% sits in the top ten. V gave up 4 bases and J gave up 0 bases, with 10 bases separating them. The CDR3 consists of 14 residues. Germline-derived CDR1 and CDR2 are SGHDN and FVKESK. This sequence was found in a man aged 18 to 30 in good health. The sample taken for sequencing was blood. V is TRBV14 and J is TRBJ2-7; unclear D gene. Here the CDR3 reads CASSLIQASYEQYF. CDR3 in DNA: TGTGCCAGCAGCCTAATTCAGGCCTCCTACGAGCAGTACTTC.